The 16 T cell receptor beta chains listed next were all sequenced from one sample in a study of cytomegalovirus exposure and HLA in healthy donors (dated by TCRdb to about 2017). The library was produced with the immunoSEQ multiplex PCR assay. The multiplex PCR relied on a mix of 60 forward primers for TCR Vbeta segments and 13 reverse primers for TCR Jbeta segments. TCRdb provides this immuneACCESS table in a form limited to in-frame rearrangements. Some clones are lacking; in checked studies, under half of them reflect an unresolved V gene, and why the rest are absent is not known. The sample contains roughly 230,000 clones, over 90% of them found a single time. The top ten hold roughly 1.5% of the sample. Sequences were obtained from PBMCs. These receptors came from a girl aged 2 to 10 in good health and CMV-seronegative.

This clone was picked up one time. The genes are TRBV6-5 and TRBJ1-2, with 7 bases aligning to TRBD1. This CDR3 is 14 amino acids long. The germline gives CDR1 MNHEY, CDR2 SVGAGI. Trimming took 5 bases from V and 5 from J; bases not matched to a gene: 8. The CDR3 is CASSVTGSWYGYTF. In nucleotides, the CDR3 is TGTGCCAGCAGTGTGACAGGGTCTTGGTATGGCTACACCTTC.

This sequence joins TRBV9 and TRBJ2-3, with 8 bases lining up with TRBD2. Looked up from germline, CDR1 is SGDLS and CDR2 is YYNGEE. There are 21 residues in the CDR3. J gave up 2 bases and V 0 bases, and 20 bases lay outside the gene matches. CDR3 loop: CASSVGPAPHSRGGLTDTQYF. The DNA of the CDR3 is TGTGCCAGCAGCGTAGGACCCGCCCCCCATTCCCGGGGGGGCCTCACAGATACGCAGTATTTT.

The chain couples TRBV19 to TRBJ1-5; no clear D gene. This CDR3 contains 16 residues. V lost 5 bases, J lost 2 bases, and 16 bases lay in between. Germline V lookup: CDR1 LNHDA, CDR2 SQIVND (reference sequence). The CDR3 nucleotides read TGTGCCAGTAGTCCCCCGGGATCTCGGGGCAATCAGCCCCAGCATTTT. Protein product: CASSPPGSRGNQPQHF.

CDR3 residues: CASSWGRNSGNTIYF. The CDR3 DNA reads TGTGCCAGCAGTTGGGGGCGGAACTCTGGAAACACCATATATTTT. The rearrangement joins TRBV11-2 to TRBJ1-3, with D possibly matching TRBD1 (6 bases). This CDR3 comprises 15 residues. Deletions cut 6 bases from V and 0 bases from J, with 12 bases between. CDR1 and CDR2 (germline): SGHAT, FQNNGV.

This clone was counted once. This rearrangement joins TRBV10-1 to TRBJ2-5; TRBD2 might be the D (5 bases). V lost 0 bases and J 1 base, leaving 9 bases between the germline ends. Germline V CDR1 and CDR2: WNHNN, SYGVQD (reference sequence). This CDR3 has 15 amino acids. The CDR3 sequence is CASSESTGFQETQYF. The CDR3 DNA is TGCGCCAGCAGTGAGTCGACGGGGTTCCAAGAGACCCAGTACTTC.

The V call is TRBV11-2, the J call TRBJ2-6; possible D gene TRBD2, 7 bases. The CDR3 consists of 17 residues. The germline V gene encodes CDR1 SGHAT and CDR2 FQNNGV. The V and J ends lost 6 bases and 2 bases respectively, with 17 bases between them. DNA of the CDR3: TGTGCCAGCAGGAAGGGGGGGGGAACGACTGGGGCCAACGTCCTGACTTTC. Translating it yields CASRKGGGTTGANVLTF.

CDR3 nucleotides: TGCGCCAGCAGCCATGGCCGGGGGGGAGAGACCCAGTACTTC. It yields the protein CASSHGRGGETQYF. The chain carries TRBV5-1 and TRBJ2-5; the match to TRBD2 covers 8 bases. V shed 4 bases and J 4 bases; nucleotides not matched to a gene: 6. Germline lookup yields CDR1 SGHRS and CDR2 YFSETQ. This CDR3 contains 14 residues.

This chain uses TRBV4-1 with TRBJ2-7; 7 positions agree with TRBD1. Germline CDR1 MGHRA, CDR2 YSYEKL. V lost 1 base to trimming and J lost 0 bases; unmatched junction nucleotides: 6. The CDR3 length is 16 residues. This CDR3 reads CASSQAGDRASYEQYF. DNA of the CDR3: TGCGCCAGCAGCCAAGCAGGCGACAGGGCCTCCTACGAGCAGTACTTC.

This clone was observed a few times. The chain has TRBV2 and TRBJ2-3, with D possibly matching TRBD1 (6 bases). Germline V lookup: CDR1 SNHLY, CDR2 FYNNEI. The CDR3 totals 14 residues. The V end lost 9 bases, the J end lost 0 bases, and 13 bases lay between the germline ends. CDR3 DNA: TGTGCCAGGGGACACGCCTCCAGCACAGATACGCAGTATTTT. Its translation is CARGHASSTDTQYF.

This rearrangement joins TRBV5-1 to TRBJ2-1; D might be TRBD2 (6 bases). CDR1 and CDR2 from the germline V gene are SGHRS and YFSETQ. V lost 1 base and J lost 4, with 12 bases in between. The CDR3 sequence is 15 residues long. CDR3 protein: CASSLLGTVYNEQFF. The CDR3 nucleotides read TGCGCCAGCAGCTTGTTGGGGACTGTATACAATGAGCAGTTCTTC.

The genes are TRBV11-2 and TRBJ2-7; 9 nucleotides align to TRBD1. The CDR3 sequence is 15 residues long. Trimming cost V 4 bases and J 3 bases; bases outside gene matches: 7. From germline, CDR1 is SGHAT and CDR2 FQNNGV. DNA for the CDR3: TGTGCCAGCAGCTCATCCGGGACAGGGTTCTACGAGCAGTACTTC. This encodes CASSSSGTGFYEQYF.

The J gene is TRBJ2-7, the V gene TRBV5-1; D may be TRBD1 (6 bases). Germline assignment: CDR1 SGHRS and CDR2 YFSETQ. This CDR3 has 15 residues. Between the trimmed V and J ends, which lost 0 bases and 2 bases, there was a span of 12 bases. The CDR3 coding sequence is TGCGCCAGCAGCTTGGTGGGGGCGGCGACCTACGAGCAGTACTTC. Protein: CASSLVGAATYEQYF.

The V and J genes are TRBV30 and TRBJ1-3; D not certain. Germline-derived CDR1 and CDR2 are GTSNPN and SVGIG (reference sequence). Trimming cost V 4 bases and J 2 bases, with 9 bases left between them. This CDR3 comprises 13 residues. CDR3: CAWMRITGNTIYF. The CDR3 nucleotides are TGTGCCTGGATGAGGATAACTGGAAACACCATATATTTT.

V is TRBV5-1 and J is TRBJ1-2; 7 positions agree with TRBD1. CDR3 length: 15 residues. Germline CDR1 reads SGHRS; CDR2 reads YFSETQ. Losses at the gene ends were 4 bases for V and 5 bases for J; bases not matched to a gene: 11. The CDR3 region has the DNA TGCGCCAGCAGCAACCAGGGACAGACTTCATATGGCTACACCTTC. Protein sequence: CASSNQGQTSYGYTF.

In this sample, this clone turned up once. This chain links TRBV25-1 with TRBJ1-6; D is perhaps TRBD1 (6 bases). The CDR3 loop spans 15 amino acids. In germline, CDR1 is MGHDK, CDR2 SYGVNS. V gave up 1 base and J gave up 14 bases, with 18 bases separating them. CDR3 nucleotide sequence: TGTGCCAGCAGTGAATTTGGGGGGGCGTTTTCGACCCTCCACTTT. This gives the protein CASSEFGGAFSTLHF. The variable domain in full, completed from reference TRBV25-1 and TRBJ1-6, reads EADIYQTPRYLVIGTGKKITLECSQTMGHDKMYWYQQDPGMELHLIHYSYGVNSTEKGDLSSESTVSRIRTEHFPLTLESARPSHTSQYLCASSEFGGAFSTLHFGNGTRLTVT.

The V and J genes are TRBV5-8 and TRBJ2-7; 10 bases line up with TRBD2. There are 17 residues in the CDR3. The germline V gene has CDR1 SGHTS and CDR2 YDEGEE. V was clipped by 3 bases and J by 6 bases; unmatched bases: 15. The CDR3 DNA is TGTGCCAGCAGCTCTCGGGGGGAAGCGGGAGGGTTCCGCGAGCAGTACTTC. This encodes CASSSRGEAGGFREQYF.